Below are 15 T cell receptor beta chains sequenced from a single sample in a study of response to subunit inactivated influenza vaccine (dated by TCRdb to 2017 to 2018). The time point label, as the study defines it: approximately 40 days after influenza vaccine administration. The library was produced with RT-PCR. Instrument used: Illumina HiSeq 2500. TCRdb reran the public reads through fastp at Q25 and MiXCR, keeping productive beta chains. Entries that share a CDR3 protein sequence are merged under the most common genes and DNA. For this sample there are hundreds of thousands of distinct CDR3 sequences; about a tenth appear just once. The ten largest clones take up roughly 12% of the sample. The sample consisted of PBMCs from blood, taken 45 days after vaccination. These receptors all come from a man over 45 who received an inactivated influenza vaccine. Donor details come from another sample of the same person, matched by shared clones.

This clonotype occurred a few times. The rearrangement links TRBV4-2 to TRBJ2-2; 11 bases fit TRBD1. This CDR3 spans 14 amino acids. Trimming cost V 9 bases and J 4 bases; bases outside gene matches: 4. Germline values: CDR1 LGHNA, CDR2 YNFKEQ. The DNA of the CDR3 is TGTGCCAGTAAGGACAGGGGGCGCACCGGGGAGCTGTTTTTT. As protein: CASKDRGRTGELFF.

V is TRBV7-2 and J is TRBJ1-5, with unresolved D. V lost 5 bases, J lost 4 bases, and 9 bases lay in between. CDR1 is SGHTA, CDR2 FQGNSA, per germline. The CDR3 runs 13 residues. The CDR3 nucleotides read TGTGCCAGCAGCATTACGAGGAATCAGCCCCAGCATTTT. It encodes CASSITRNQPQHF.

This clonotype was seen only a few times. This rearrangement joins TRBV20-1 to TRBJ2-2, with a possible D match to TRBD2 (6 bases). The CDR3 runs to 13 residues. Germline values: CDR1 DFQATT, CDR2 SNEGSKA (reference sequence). With 6 bases removed from V and 4 bases from J, the gap between germline ends came to 12 bases. This chain's CDR3 is CSALRTTTGELFF. The CDR3 region has the DNA TGCAGTGCCTTACGGACTACCACCGGGGAGCTGTTTTTT.

This clonotype was detected a few times. The chain combines TRBV7-6 with TRBJ2-3; 8 positions agree with TRBD2. In germline, CDR1 is SGHVS, CDR2 FNYEAQ. The CDR3 is made up of 14 amino acids. Trimming at V came to 1 base and at J to 5 bases, leaving 2 bases not matched to a gene. In nucleotides, the CDR3 is TGTGCCAGCAGCTTAGGGCTAGCGGGAGATACGCAGTATTTT. This encodes CASSLGLAGDTQYF.

The genes are TRBV4-3 and TRBJ2-4; tentatively, D is TRBD2 (6 bases). Looked up from germline, CDR1 is LGHNA and CDR2 is YSLEER. Trimming took off 3 bases at V and 0 bases at J, with 12 bases between the two ends. The CDR3 runs 16 residues. In DNA form, the CDR3 reads TGCGCCAGCAGCCATACTAGCAACCTAGCCAAAAACATTCAGTACTTC. Residues: CASSHTSNLAKNIQYF.

The table lists this clonotype with a few counts. A read error may explain this, as a much larger clone is one base away. The gene calls are TRBV11-3 and TRBJ2-3; tentatively, D is TRBD1 (5 bases). V was clipped by 1 base and J by 5 bases, with 7 bases between them. CDR1 is SGHNT and CDR2 is YENEEA in the germline V gene. The CDR3 loop spans 13 amino acids. As DNA, the CDR3 is TGTGCCAGCAGCTTAGGTCAGGGAGATACGCAGTATTTT. Protein: CASSLGQGDTQYF. Full variable domain (rest looked up from reference TRBV11-3 and TRBJ2-3): EAGVVQSPRYKIIEKKQPVAFWCNPISGHNTLYWYLQNLGQGPELLIRYENEEAVDDSQLPKDRFSAERLKGVDSTLKIQPAELGDSAVYLCASSLGQGDTQYFGPGTRLTVL.

This clonotype was recorded a few times. This chain connects TRBV7-9 to TRBJ1-1, with a weak D call TRBD1 (5 bases). This CDR3 contains 16 residues. The germline V gene encodes CDR1 SEHNR and CDR2 FQNEAQ (reference sequence). Deletions cut 5 bases from V and 5 bases from J, with 21 bases between. The DNA for the CDR3 is TGTGCCAGCAGCCAGCCTATGGGGGGTGAACGGACTGAAGCTTTCTTT. Encoded protein: CASSQPMGGERTEAFF.

In its sample, this clonotype ranks as medium-sized (0.01 to 0.1%). V usage is TRBV20-1 and J usage is TRBJ2-1; TRBD2 aligns across 10 bases. This CDR3 spans 15 amino acids. With 0 bases clipped from V and 8 bases from J, the junction kept 7 bases outside the gene matches. In germline, CDR1 is DFQATT, CDR2 SNEGSKA (reference sequence). The CDR3 DNA reads as TGCAGTGCTAGAGATGCCCAGCGGGGGGGCGATGAGCAGTTCTTC. Its translation: CSARDAQRGGDEQFF.

This chain connects TRBV10-2 to TRBJ1-1, with D tentatively TRBD1 (6 bases). CDR3 length: 14 amino acids. The germline CDR1 and CDR2 sequences are WSHSY and SAAADI. V was clipped by 6 bases and J by 1 base, with 12 bases between them. The CDR3 spells CASRETGRNTEAFF. CDR3 DNA sequence: TGCGCCAGCAGGGAAACAGGGAGGAACACTGAAGCTTTCTTT.

This clonotype was seen a few times. This chain links TRBV7-9 with TRBJ2-3; 7 positions match TRBD1. In germline, CDR1 is SEHNR, CDR2 FQNEAQ (reference sequence). The CDR3 loop spans 14 amino acids. Trimming took 10 bases from V and 2 from J; bases not matched to a gene: 9. CDR3 sequence reads: CATRQGGSTDTQYF. CDR3 nucleotide sequence: TGTGCCACCCGACAGGGCGGATCCACAGATACGCAGTATTTT.

CDR3 protein: CSARVGQGNEKLFF. Here the CDR3 DNA reads TGCAGTGCTAGAGTAGGGCAGGGGAATGAAAAACTGTTTTTT. The V and J genes are TRBV20-1 and TRBJ1-4, with D possibly being TRBD1 (6 bases). Germline loops: CDR1 DFQATT, CDR2 SNEGSKA (reference sequence). This CDR3 has 14 residues. Trimming took 1 base from V and 5 from J, leaving 11 bases between them.

This clonotype was detected only a few times. The CDR3 nucleotides are TGCAGTGCTAGAAGCGGACTAGCGGGAGGCCACGAGCAGTACTTC. As protein: CSARSGLAGGHEQYF. The J gene is TRBJ2-7, the V gene TRBV20-1; 14 nucleotides match TRBD2. The length of the CDR3 is 15 residues. After removal of 2 bases from V and 5 bases from J, the junction contained 5 bases not matched to a gene. Germline lookup yields CDR1 DFQATT and CDR2 SNEGSKA (reference sequence).

This clonotype showed up just once. The chain couples TRBV12-3 or TRBV12-4 to TRBJ2-7; D is possibly TRBD1 (5 bases). The V end was cut by 5 bases, the J end by 2 bases, with 13 bases between. This CDR3 region has 14 residues. For the CDR3, the DNA is TGTGCCAGCAGTCCGCCAGGGCAGGCCTACGAGCAGTACTTC. This sequence encodes CASSPPGQAYEQYF.

The V call is TRBV7-9, the J call TRBJ2-7; D might be TRBD1 (6 bases). The CDR3 sequence is 13 residues long. CDR1 and CDR2 from the germline V gene are SEHNR and FQNEAQ (reference sequence). Trimming removed 1 base at V and 7 bases at J, with 11 bases between. The CDR3 sequence: CASSLELRGEQYF. The CDR3 coding sequence is TGTGCCAGCAGCTTAGAACTCAGGGGAGAGCAGTACTTC.

This chain joins TRBV5-1 and TRBJ2-2; D may be TRBD1 or TRBD2 (5 bases each). Trimming shortened V by 7 bases and J by 2 bases, and 12 bases separated the two germline ends. Per the germline V gene, CDR1 is SGHRS and CDR2 is YFSETQ. The length of the CDR3 is 14 residues. The CDR3: CASGDVRNTGELFF. CDR3 bases: TGCGCCAGCGGGGACGTCAGAAACACCGGGGAGCTGTTTTTT.